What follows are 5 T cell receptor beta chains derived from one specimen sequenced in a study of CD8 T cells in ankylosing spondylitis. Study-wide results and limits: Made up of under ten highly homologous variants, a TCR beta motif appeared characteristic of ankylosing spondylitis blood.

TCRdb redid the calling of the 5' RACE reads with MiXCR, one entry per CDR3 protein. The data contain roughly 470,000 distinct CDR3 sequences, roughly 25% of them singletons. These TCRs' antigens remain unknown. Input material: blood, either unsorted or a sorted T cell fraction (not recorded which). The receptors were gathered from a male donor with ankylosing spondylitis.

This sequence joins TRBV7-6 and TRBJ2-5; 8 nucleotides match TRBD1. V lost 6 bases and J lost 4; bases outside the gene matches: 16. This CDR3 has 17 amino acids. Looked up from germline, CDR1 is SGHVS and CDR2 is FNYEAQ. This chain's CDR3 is CASSRQGAARRGETQYF. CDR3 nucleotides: TGTGCCAGCAGTAGGCAGGGGGCAGCTAGGCGGGGAGAGACCCAGTACTTC. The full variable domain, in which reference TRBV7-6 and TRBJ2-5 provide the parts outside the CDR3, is GAGVSQSPRYKVTKRGQDVALRCDPISGHVSLYWYRQALGQGPEFLTYFNYEAQQDKSGLPNDRFSAERPEGSISTLTIQRTEQRDSAMYRCASSRQGAARRGETQYFGPGTRLLVL.

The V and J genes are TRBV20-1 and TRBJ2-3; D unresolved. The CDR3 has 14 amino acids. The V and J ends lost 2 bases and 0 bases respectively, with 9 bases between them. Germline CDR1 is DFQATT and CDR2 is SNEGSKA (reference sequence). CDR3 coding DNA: TGCAGTGCTAGAAAGGACCTGAGCACAGATACGCAGTATTTT. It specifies CSARKDLSTDTQYF.

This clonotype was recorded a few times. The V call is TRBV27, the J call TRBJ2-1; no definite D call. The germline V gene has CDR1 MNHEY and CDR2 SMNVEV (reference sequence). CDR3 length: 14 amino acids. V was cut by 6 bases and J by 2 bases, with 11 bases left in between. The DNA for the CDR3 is TGTGCCAGCAGGGAACTTGGCACCTACAATGAGCAGTTCTTC. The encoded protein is CASRELGTYNEQFF.

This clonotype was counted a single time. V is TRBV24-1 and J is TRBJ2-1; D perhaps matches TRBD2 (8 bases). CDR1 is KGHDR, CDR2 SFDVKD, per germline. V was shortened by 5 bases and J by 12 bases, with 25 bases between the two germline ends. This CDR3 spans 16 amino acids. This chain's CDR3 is CATSGLETGSRGGQFF. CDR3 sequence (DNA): TGTGCCACCAGTGGCCTCGAGACAGGGTCCCGGGGGGGGCAGTTCTTC.

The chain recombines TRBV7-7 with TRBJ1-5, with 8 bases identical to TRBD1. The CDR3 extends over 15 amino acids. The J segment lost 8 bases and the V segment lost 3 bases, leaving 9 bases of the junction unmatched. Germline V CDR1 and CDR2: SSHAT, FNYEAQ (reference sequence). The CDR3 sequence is CASSFLQGASEPQHF. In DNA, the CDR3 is TGTGCCAGCAGCTTTTTGCAGGGGGCGAGTGAGCCCCAGCATTTT.